These 10 T cell receptor beta chains were sequenced from one sample in a study of OX40 agonist ivuxolimab in advanced cancers. Assay: immunoSEQ multiplex PCR; the TCRdb copy retains only in-frame clones and omits some. Of roughly 50,000 clones in the sample, less than 95% were seen once. The input for sequencing was CD4+ or CD8+ T cells sorted from blood, taken in a trial of the OX40 agonist ivuxolimab. The receptor set was obtained from an adult with an advanced solid tumor such as melanoma, head and neck, liver or kidney cancer.

The chain is built from TRBV9 and TRBJ2-3; 10 bases are a match to TRBD2. The germline gives CDR1 SGDLS, CDR2 YYNGEE. The CDR3 loop spans 15 amino acids. Losses at the gene ends were 0 bases for V and 4 bases for J; bases not matched to a gene: 2. CDR3 nucleotide sequence: TGTGCCAGCAGCGTAGAGCGGGAGGGCCCAGATACGCAGTATTTT. This codes for CASSVEREGPDTQYF.

The chain uses TRBV2 and TRBJ2-2, with TRBD1 matching over 7 bases. The V gene end was trimmed by 2 bases and the J gene end by 3 bases; junction bases not matched to a gene: 6. This CDR3 is 16 amino acids long. The germline CDR1 and CDR2 sequences are SNHLY and FYNNEI. CDR3 DNA sequence: TGTGCCAGCAGTGAATCAGGGGGAGTCTACACCGGGGAGCTGTTTTTT. It yields the protein CASSESGGVYTGELFF.

J is TRBJ2-1 and V is TRBV5-4; D is unresolved. Between the trimmed V and J ends, which lost 5 bases and 0 bases, there was a span of 12 bases. Germline CDR1 and CDR2: SGHNT and YYREEE (reference sequence). The CDR3 runs to 15 residues. The CDR3 spells CASSDGENSYNEQFF. For the CDR3, the DNA is TGTGCCAGCAGTGACGGAGAAAACTCCTACAATGAGCAGTTCTTC.

The J gene is TRBJ2-7, the V gene TRBV7-8, with 7 bases lining up with TRBD1. Germline V gene sequence: CDR1 SGHVS, CDR2 FQNEAQ. Trimming cost V 5 bases and J 7 bases; bases outside gene matches: 5. The CDR3 spans 12 residues. CDR3 region: CASSPTGNEQYF. CDR3 bases: TGTGCCAGCAGCCCGACAGGGAATGAGCAGTACTTC. Variable domain in full (rest from reference TRBV7-8 and TRBJ2-7): GAGVSQSPRYKVAKRGQDVALRCDPISGHVSLFWYQQALGQGPEFLTYFQNEAQLDKSGLPSDRFFAERPEGSVSTLKIQRTQQEDSAVYLCASSPTGNEQYFGPGTRLTVT.

The chain joins TRBV4-1 to TRBJ2-3, with TRBD2 matching 8 bases. The CDR3 contains 21 residues. V dropped 1 base and J dropped 3; count of bases not matched to a gene: 21. Germline V lookup: CDR1 MGHRA, CDR2 YSYEKL. CDR3 in DNA: TGCGCCAGCAGCCAAGGAGGCGGGACTAGAATAATTCTGAGTCCTACAGATACGCAGTATTTT. It translates to CASSQGGGTRIILSPTDTQYF.

This clone is a singleton in its sample. The rearrangement joins TRBV7-8 to TRBJ1-1, with D unresolved. There are 14 residues in the CDR3. Germline V gene sequence: CDR1 SGHVS, CDR2 FQNEAQ. Trimming cost V 3 bases and J 0 bases, with 8 bases left between them. CDR3 region: CASSFPGLNTEAFF. Here the CDR3 DNA reads TGTGCCAGCAGCTTTCCCGGATTGAACACTGAAGCTTTCTTT.

The gene calls are TRBV9 and TRBJ1-1, with D tentatively TRBD1 (5 bases). Germline V CDR1 and CDR2: SGDLS, YYNGEE. The V gene lost 4 bases and the J gene lost 2 bases, with 9 bases spanning the gap. The CDR3 sequence is 13 residues long. DNA for the CDR3: TGTGCCAGCAGCCCTCAGGGCAACACTGAAGCTTTCTTT. This translates into CASSPQGNTEAFF.

The chain carries TRBV13 and TRBJ2-5, with 9 bases lining up with TRBD1. The J call is doubtful: the DNA matches TRBJ2-7 better. Germline V gene data show CDR1 as PRHDT and CDR2 as FYEKMQ (reference sequence). This CDR3 has 14 amino acids. CDR3 amino acids: CASSSGQGVYEQYF. CDR3 nucleotide sequence: TGTGCCAGCAGCTCGGGACAGGGAGTCTACGAGCAGTACTTC.

This rearrangement joins TRBV27 to TRBJ2-7; TRBD2 aligns across 8 bases. Germline lookup yields CDR1 MNHEY and CDR2 SMNVEV (reference sequence). J lost 7 bases, V lost 3 bases, and 8 bases had no gene match. The CDR3 runs to 14 residues. The CDR3 DNA is TGTGCCAGCAGTTTCGGGGGGGGGTCGAGTGAGCAGTACTTC. This encodes CASSFGGGSSEQYF.

The rearrangement joins TRBV7-3 to TRBJ2-1, with 7 bases fitting TRBD2. V shed 4 bases and J 0 bases; nucleotides not matched to a gene: 3. The V gene's germline CDR1 is SGHTA and CDR2 FQGTGA. CDR3 size: 15 residues. The CDR3 loop reads CASSWGGSSYNEQFF. The DNA of the CDR3 is TGTGCCAGCAGCTGGGGGGGAAGCTCCTACAATGAGCAGTTCTTC.